This T cell receptor beta chain was captured in a study of early T cells in non-severe SARS-CoV-2 infection. Study-level background: Bulk RNA isolated from unsorted whole blood underwent sequencing; chains were not paired.

Study findings and constraints: Matching against VDJdb likely underestimated virus-specific expansions, favoring anti-spike CD8.

Germline values: CDR1 MDHEN, CDR2 SYDVKM. V dropped 4 bases and J dropped 8 bases, with 5 bases sitting between them. This CDR3 contains 10 residues. Unique molecular identifiers were added to individual cDNA molecules. TCRdb recomputed calls from the 5' RACE reads with MiXCR, one row per CDR3 protein. The profile shows 20,000 to 25,000 distinct CDR3 sequences, around 4.3% of them singletons. By proportion, this clonotype is medium-sized. No antigen is known for it. The sequenced sample was whole blood. The chain joins TRBV28 to TRBJ1-1; D unresolved. The sequence was collected from an adult who was a healthcare worker with PCR-confirmed SARS-CoV-2 infection or an uninfected control (not recorded which). The CDR3 nucleotides are TGTGCCAGCAGTTCCCGCGAAGCTTTCTTT. Residues: CASSSREAFF.